The sequence of this T cell receptor beta chain was determined in a study of preoperative IRX-2 immunotherapy in early breast cancer. In its sample, this clone was seen a few times. Treatment indicated: preoperative locoregional IRX-2 cytokine immunotherapy. Patients received preoperative, locoregional IRX-2 cytokine immunotherapy in a phase Ib study. The table came from immunoSEQ multiplex PCR; TCRdb's copy has only in-frame clones and leaves some out. The table shows 20,000 to 30,000 clones, with approximately 80% occurring only once. The CDR3 has 13 residues. The germline V gene encodes CDR1 MNHGY and CDR2 SAAAGT. V was cut by 7 bases and J by 7 bases, with 13 bases left in between.

The receptor's source is a human donor with breast cancer. Sequences were derived from lymph node tissue, sampled before IRX-2 immunotherapy. The gene calls are TRBV6-8 and TRBJ1-4; D is ambiguous. The CDR3 bases are TGTGCCAGCAACCCTTCAAGAGCTGAAAAACTGTTTTTT. It translates to CASNPSRAEKLFF.